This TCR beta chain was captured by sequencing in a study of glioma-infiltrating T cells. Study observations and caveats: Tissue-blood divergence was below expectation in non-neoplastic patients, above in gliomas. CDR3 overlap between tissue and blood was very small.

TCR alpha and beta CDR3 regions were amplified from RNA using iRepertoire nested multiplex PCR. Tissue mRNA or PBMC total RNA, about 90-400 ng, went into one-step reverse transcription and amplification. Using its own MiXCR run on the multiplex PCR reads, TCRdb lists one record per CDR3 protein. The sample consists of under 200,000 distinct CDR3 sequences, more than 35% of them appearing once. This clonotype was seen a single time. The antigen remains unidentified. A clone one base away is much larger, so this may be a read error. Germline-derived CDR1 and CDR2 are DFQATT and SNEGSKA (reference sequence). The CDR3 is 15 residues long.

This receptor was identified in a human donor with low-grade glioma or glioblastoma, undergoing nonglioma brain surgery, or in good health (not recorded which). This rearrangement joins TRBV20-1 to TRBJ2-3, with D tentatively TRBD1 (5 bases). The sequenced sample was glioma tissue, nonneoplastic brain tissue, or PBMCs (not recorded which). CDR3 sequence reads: CSVRLRQKITDTQYF. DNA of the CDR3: TGCAGTGTTAGACTCAGACAGAAGATAACAGATACGCAGTATTTT.